This is a list of T cell receptor beta chains from one sample in a study of T cells in tumors after PD-1 blockade. Repertoires were generated with immunoSEQ multiplex PCR, while TCRdb's copy carries only in-frame clones and drops some. The sample lists 60,000 to 75,000 clones, less than 85% occurring once. Sample: PBMCs, taken after anti-PD-1 treatment. The receptor source for this set is a human donor with basal cell carcinoma. Both conserved end residues are part of each CDR3. The D gene is left open where the match is weak. A clone size is listed for some rows: how often the clone was seen (once, few, many), or a class if it is expanded.

TGTGCCAGCATCGTCGGGGGGATTAACACCGGGGAGCTGTTTTTT	CASIVGGINTGELFF	NA	TRBV2	TRBD2	TRBJ2-2
TGTGCCAGCAGCTCCCCCTCTTCAGGAATTAATGAAAAACTGTTTTTT	CASSSPSSGINEKLFF	NA	TRBV7-8	NA	TRBJ1-4
TGTGCCAGCAGCGTAGAAACGAACACTGAAGCTTTCTTT	CASSVETNTEAFF	NA	TRBV9	NA	TRBJ1-1
TGTGCCACCAGCGACAGGTCTTGGGAAAAACTGTTTTTT	CATSDRSWEKLFF	NA	TRBV15	NA	TRBJ1-4
TGTGCCTGGAGATGGACAGGGGGTTATGAAAAACTGTTTTTT	CAWRWTGGYEKLFF	NA	TRBV30	TRBD1	TRBJ1-4
TGTGCCAGCAGTTTTGAGGGAGGCTATGGCTACACCTTC	CASSFEGGYGYTF	few	TRBV27	NA	TRBJ1-2
TGTGCCAGCAGTGAGTCCAGGGGGCAAAATCAGCCCCAGCATTTT	CASSESRGQNQPQHF	NA	TRBV6-1	TRBD1	TRBJ1-5
TGTGCAAGTCGCTATTACCCCATAGCGGGGGGGACAGAGACCCAGTACTTC	CASRYYPIAGGTETQYF	NA	TRBV12-2	NA	TRBJ2-5
TGTGCCAGCAGCCAAGAAAGCTCCTATAATTCACCCCTCCACTTT	CASSQESSYNSPLHF	few	TRBV3-1/TRBV3-2	NA	TRBJ1-6
TGTGCCAGCAGCGCTGAGACAGGAACCTACGAGCAGTACTTC	CASSAETGTYEQYF	NA	TRBV9	NA	TRBJ2-7
TGTGCCAGCAGCCCCGGGGACAGGGGGTGGGGATACGAGCAGTACTTC	CASSPGDRGWGYEQYF	NA	TRBV3-1/TRBV3-2	TRBD1	TRBJ2-7
TGCAGTGCTAGTGGGTCGGGAGAAGCTTTCTTT	CSASGSGEAFF	few	TRBV20-1	NA	TRBJ1-1
TGTGCCAGCAGCTTTTGGGAGACGGGCACTGAAGCTTTCTTT	CASSFWETGTEAFF	few	TRBV7-8	NA	TRBJ1-1
TGTGCCTGGAGTACCGGACATAATTCACCCCTCCACTTT	CAWSTGHNSPLHF	NA	TRBV30	NA	TRBJ1-6
TGTGCCAGCAGGGTGGAGGGGGGGCGGTACGAGCAGTACTTC	CASRVEGGRYEQYF	NA	TRBV2	NA	TRBJ2-7
TGTGCCAGCAGCAACAGGGACAGGCTTGGCAATCAGCCCCAGCATTTT	CASSNRDRLGNQPQHF	NA	TRBV6-2/TRBV6-3	TRBD1	TRBJ1-5
TGCGCCAGCAGCCAGGCTTCCACCGGGACCGAGAATGAAAAACTGTTTTTT	CASSQASTGTENEKLFF	NA	TRBV4-1	NA	TRBJ1-4
TGCGCCAGCAGCCAACTCAGGGATGAGCAGTTCTTC	CASSQLRDEQFF	NA	TRBV4-1	NA	TRBJ2-1
TGTGCCAGCAGCTTGGCCATAGGGACTGGGGCCAACGTCCTGACTTTC	CASSLAIGTGANVLTF	NA	TRBV5-5	NA	TRBJ2-6
TGTGCCAGCAGCGGCGACAGCAATAATTCACCCCTCCACTTT	CASSGDSNNSPLHF	NA	TRBV6-4	NA	TRBJ1-6
TGCGCCAGCAGCTCCGGGACTAGCGGGGGGGACAATGAGCAGTTCTTC	CASSSGTSGGDNEQFF	NA	TRBV5-1	TRBD2	TRBJ2-1
TGTGCCAGCAGTTATCCCGCGGGAGGGACTTCCTACGAGCAGTACTTC	CASSYPAGGTSYEQYF	NA	TRBV6-5	TRBD2	TRBJ2-7
TGTGCCAGCAGCAACCAGAGCTCTGGGGCCAACGTCCTGACTTTC	CASSNQSSGANVLTF	NA	TRBV5-4	NA	TRBJ2-6
TGTGCCAGTAGATTGGCCGGGACAGGGGACCAAGAGACCCAGTACTTC	CASRLAGTGDQETQYF	NA	TRBV19	TRBD1	TRBJ2-5
TGTGCCAGCAGCTCCGGGGGGACCCAGTACTTC	CASSSGGTQYF	NA	TRBV7-6	NA	TRBJ2-5
TGCGCCAGCAGCTTGTTCCTAGCGGGGGGACAAGAGACCCAGTACTTC	CASSLFLAGGQETQYF	NA	TRBV5-1	TRBD2	TRBJ2-5
TGTGCCAGCAGCGTTCTTCGGGGACAGGTGATCTCCTATAATTCACCCCTCCACTTT	CASSVLRGQVISYNSPLHF	NA	TRBV21-1	NA	TRBJ1-6
TGTGCCAGCAGCCCTGTCGACACTGAAGCTTTCTTT	CASSPVDTEAFF	NA	TRBV7-9	NA	TRBJ1-1
TGTGCCAGCAGCCAACCTCCTAGGTCGGGGGCCAACGTCCTGACTTTC	CASSQPPRSGANVLTF	NA	TRBV3-1/TRBV3-2	NA	TRBJ2-6
TGCGCCAGCAGCTTGGGGGGACAGGGGAACACTGAAGCTTTCTTT	CASSLGGQGNTEAFF	NA	TRBV5-1	TRBD1	TRBJ1-1
TGCAGTGCTAGTATCGGGACCCAATCCACAGATACGCAGTATTTT	CSASIGTQSTDTQYF	NA	TRBV20-1	NA	TRBJ2-3
TGCGCCAGCAGCCCCGTGGGCGGGGGCCTCCAGTTCTTC	CASSPVGGGLQFF	few	TRBV5-1	NA	TRBJ2-1
TGTGCCAGCAGCCAAAGACTAGCGGGCAGCTACGAGCAGTACTTC	CASSQRLAGSYEQYF	NA	TRBV7-2	TRBD2	TRBJ2-7
TGTGCCAGCAGGCCCGGGACCCACGAGCAGTACTTC	CASRPGTHEQYF	few	TRBV6-1	NA	TRBJ2-7
TGTGCCAGCAGTGATCCAGCGACTGGGGGAAACATTCAGTACTTC	CASSDPATGGNIQYF	NA	TRBV25-1	NA	TRBJ2-4
TGTGCCAGCAGCTCCCTTTACAATGAGCAGTTCTTC	CASSSLYNEQFF	NA	TRBV7-8	NA	TRBJ2-1
TGTGCCTGGAGTGTAACAAGTGGGCCCCAGCATTTT	CAWSVTSGPQHF	NA	TRBV30	NA	TRBJ1-5
TGTGCCAGCAGTTTGGGCAACCTTCAGCCCCAGCATTTT	CASSLGNLQPQHF	few	TRBV12-3/TRBV12-4	NA	TRBJ1-5
TGTGCCAGTAATCCCCGCACCGGGGAGCTGTTTTTT	CASNPRTGELFF	NA	TRBV19	NA	TRBJ2-2
TGCGCCAGCAGCATCACGACAGGGTTTGACAATGAGCAGTTCTTC	CASSITTGFDNEQFF	NA	TRBV5-1	TRBD1	TRBJ2-1
TGTGCCAGCACCCATGGACAGGGGGGCCCCTACGAGCAGTACTTC	CASTHGQGGPYEQYF	NA	TRBV7-6	TRBD1	TRBJ2-7
TGTGCCAGCTCACCCTGGACAGGGGAATCGAACACTGAAGCTTTCTTT	CASSPWTGESNTEAFF	NA	TRBV18	TRBD1	TRBJ1-1
TGTGCCAGCAGCCCATCCGGGGCATCCGAAGCTTTCTTT	CASSPSGASEAFF	NA	TRBV12-3/TRBV12-4	NA	TRBJ1-1
TGTGCCAGCAGTCTTGGACAGAACACTGAAGCTTTCTTT	CASSLGQNTEAFF	NA	TRBV12-3/TRBV12-4	NA	TRBJ1-1
TGCGCCAGCAGTGAACCAGGAGATCAGCCCCAGCATTTT	CASSEPGDQPQHF	NA	TRBV10-2	NA	TRBJ1-5
TGTGCCATCAGTGAGGGTAGAAACTATGGCTACACCTTC	CAISEGRNYGYTF	NA	TRBV10-3	NA	TRBJ1-2
TGTGCCAGCAGCTTAGGCCCGGGACAGGTCGGCGAGCAGTACTTC	CASSLGPGQVGEQYF	NA	TRBV11-1	TRBD1	TRBJ2-7
TGTGCCAGCAGCCCCGGACAGGGAAGTATGGGCTACACCTTC	CASSPGQGSMGYTF	few	TRBV3-1/TRBV3-2	TRBD1	TRBJ1-2